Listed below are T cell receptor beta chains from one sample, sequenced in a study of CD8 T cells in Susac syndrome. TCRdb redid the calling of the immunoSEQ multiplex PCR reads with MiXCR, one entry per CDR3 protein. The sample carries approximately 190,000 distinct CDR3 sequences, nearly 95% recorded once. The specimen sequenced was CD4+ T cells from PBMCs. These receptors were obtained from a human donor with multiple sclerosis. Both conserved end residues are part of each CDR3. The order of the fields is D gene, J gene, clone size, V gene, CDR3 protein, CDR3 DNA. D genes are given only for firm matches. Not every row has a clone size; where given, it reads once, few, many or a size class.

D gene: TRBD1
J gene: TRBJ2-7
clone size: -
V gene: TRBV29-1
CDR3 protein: CSVSGQGLYEQYF
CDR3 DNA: TGCAGCGTCTCGGGACAGGGACTCTACGAGCAGTACTTC

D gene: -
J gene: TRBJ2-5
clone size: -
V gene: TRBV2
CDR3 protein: CATGPEGETQYF
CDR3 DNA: TGTGCCACCGGGCCCGAAGGGGAGACCCAGTACTTC

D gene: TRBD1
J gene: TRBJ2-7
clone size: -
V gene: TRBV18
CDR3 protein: CASSPPGTGGYEQYF
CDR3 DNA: TGTGCCAGCTCACCACCCGGGACAGGGGGCTACGAGCAGTACTTC

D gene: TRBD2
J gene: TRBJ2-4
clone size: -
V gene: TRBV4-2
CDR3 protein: CASSLRAGVFERFAKNIQYF
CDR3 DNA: TGTGCCAGCAGCCTGAGAGCGGGAGTATTTGAGAGATTTGCCAAAAACATTCAGTACTTC

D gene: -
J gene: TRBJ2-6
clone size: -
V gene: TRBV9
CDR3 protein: CASSKSPAGVGANVLTF
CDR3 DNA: TGTGCCAGCAGCAAAAGCCCGGCAGGGGTCGGGGCCAACGTCCTGACTTTC

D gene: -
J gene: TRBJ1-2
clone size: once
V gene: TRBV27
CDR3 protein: CASSLRALNYGYTF
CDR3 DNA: TGTGCCAGCAGTTTGAGAGCCCTGAACTATGGCTACACCTTC

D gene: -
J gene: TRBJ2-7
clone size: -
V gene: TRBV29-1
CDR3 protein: CSVAALTDTYEQYF
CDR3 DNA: TGCAGCGTCGCCGCCCTGACAGATACCTACGAGCAGTACTTC

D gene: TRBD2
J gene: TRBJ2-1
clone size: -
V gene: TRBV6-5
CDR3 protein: CASSYSGGRRLNEQFF
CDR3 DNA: TGTGCCAGCAGTTACTCGGGGGGGAGGAGGCTCAATGAGCAGTTCTTC

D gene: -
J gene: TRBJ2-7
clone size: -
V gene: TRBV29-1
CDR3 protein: CSVGHQVAYEQYF
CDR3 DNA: TGCAGCGTTGGACACCAGGTAGCCTACGAGCAGTACTTC

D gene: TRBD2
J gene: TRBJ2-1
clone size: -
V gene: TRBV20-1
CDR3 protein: CSARDPTSGNAEQFF
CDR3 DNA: TGCAGTGCTAGAGATCCTACTAGCGGGAATGCTGAGCAGTTCTTC

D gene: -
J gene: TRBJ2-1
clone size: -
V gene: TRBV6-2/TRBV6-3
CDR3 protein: CASRWKYNRDHNEQFF
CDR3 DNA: TGTGCCAGCCGGTGGAAATACAACCGGGACCACAATGAGCAGTTCTTC

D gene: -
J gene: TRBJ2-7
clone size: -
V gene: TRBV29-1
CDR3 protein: CSVTGQIFYEQYF
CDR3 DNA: TGCAGCGTTACCGGACAGATTTTCTACGAGCAGTACTTC

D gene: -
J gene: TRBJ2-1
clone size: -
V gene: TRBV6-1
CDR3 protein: CASTMGEKGREQFF
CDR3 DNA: TGTGCCAGCACCATGGGGGAGAAGGGTCGGGAGCAGTTCTTC

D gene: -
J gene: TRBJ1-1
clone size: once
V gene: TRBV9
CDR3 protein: CASSVSQGSTEAFF
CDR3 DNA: TGTGCCAGCAGCGTCTCACAGGGCAGCACTGAAGCTTTCTTT

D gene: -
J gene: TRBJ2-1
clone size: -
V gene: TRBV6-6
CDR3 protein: CASSYGTLEDEQFF
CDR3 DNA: TGTGCCAGCAGTTACGGCACGTTGGAAGATGAGCAGTTCTTC

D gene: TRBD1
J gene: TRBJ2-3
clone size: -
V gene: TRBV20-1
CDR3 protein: CSARAIQGVGDTQYF
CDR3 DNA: TGCAGTGCTAGAGCCATCCAGGGGGTGGGGGATACGCAGTATTTT

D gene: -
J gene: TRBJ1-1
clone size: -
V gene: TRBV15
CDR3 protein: CATSRDGRGLNTEAFF
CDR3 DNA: TGTGCCACCAGCAGAGATGGGAGGGGGTTGAACACTGAAGCTTTCTTT

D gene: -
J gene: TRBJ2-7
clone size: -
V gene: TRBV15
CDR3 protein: CATSRDTPRAYEQYF
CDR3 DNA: TGTGCCACCAGCAGAGATACTCCCCGGGCGTACGAGCAGTACTTC

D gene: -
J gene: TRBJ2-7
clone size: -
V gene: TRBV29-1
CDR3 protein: CSVESGGYEQYF
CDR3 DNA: TGCAGCGTTGAAAGTGGGGGATACGAGCAGTACTTC

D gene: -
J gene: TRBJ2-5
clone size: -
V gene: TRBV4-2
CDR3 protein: CASSASGVEETQYF
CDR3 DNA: TGTGCCAGCTCTGCAAGTGGGGTGGAAGAGACCCAGTACTTC

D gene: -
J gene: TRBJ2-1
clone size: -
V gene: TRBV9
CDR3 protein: CASSVESGNEQFF
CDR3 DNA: TGTGCCAGCAGCGTAGAGTCCGGCAATGAGCAGTTCTTC

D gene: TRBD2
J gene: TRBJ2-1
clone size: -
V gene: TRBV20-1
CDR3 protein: CSANVRGDEQFF
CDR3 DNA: TGCAGTGCTAATGTTCGGGGGGATGAGCAGTTCTTC

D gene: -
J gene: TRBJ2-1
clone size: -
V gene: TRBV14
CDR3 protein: CASSQSVLYNEQFF
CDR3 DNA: TGTGCCAGCAGCCAAAGTGTATTATACAATGAGCAGTTCTTC

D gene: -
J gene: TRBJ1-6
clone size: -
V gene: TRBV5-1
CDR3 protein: CASSPRSGQGSPLHF
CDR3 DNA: TGCGCCAGCAGCCCCCGGAGTGGTCAAGGATCACCCCTCCACTTT

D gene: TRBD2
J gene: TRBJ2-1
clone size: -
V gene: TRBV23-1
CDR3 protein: CASSQSDAASRDYWIEQFF
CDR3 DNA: TGCGCCAGCAGTCAATCTGACGCGGCCAGCCGGGACTACTGGATTGAGCAGTTCTTC

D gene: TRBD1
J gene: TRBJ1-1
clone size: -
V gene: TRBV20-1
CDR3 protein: CSASVQGGTEAFF
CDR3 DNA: TGCAGTGCTAGTGTGCAGGGGGGCACTGAAGCTTTCTTT

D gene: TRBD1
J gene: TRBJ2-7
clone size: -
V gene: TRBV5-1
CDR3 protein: CASSGTGEFEQYF
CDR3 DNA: TGCGCCAGCAGTGGGACAGGGGAGTTCGAGCAGTACTTC

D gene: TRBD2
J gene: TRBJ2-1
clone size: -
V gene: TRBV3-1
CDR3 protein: CASSQGQAGGLFF
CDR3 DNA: TGTGCCAGCAGCCAAGGTCAAGCGGGGGGCCTGTTCTTC

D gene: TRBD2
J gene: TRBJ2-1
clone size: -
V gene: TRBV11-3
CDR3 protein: CASSSSGGAYNEQFF
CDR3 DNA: TGTGCCAGCAGCAGTAGCGGGGGGGCATACAATGAGCAGTTCTTC

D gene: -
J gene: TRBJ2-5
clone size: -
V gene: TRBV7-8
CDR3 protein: CASSSGVLRQETQYF
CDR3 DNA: TGTGCCAGCAGCTCCGGGGTCCTGAGGCAAGAGACCCAGTACTTC

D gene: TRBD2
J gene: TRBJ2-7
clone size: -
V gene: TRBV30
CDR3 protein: CAWSPGGLSYEQYF
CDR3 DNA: TGTGCCTGGAGTCCGGGGGGGCTCTCCTACGAGCAGTACTTC

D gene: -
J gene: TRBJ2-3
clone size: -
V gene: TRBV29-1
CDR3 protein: CSVNRGDTQYF
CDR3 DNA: TGCAGCGTCAACCGAGGAGATACGCAGTATTTT

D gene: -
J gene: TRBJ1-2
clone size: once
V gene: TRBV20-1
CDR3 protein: CSARPLGDYGYTF
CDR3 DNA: TGCAGTGCTAGACCCCTTGGTGACTATGGCTACACCTTC

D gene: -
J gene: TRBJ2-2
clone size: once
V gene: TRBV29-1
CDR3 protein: CSVEVIIADANTGELFF
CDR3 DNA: TGCAGCGTTGAAGTAATAATAGCGGACGCGAACACCGGGGAGCTGTTTTTT

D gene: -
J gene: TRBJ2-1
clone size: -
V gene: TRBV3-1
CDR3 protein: CASSPFGLLSYNEQFF
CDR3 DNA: TGTGCCAGCAGCCCGTTCGGCCTCCTCTCCTACAATGAGCAGTTCTTC

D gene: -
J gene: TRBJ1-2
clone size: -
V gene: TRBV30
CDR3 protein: CAWSKGPNVGYTF
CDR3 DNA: TGTGCCTGGAGTAAGGGGCCCAACGTAGGCTACACCTTC

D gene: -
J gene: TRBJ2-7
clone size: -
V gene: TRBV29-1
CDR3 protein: CSVRKGGESQEQYF
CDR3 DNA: TGCAGCGTCCGAAAGGGGGGCGAGAGCCAGGAGCAGTACTTC

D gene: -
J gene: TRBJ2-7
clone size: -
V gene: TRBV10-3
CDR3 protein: CATRSSSRGYEQYF
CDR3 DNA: TGTGCCACCCGGTCATCCTCCCGAGGCTACGAGCAGTACTTC

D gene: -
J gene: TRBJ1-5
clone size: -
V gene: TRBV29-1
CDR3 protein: CSVEDSNQPQHF
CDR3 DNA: TGCAGCGTTGAAGACAGCAATCAGCCCCAGCATTTT

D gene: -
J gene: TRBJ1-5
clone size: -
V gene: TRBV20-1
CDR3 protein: CSAERTPDQPQHF
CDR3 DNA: TGCAGTGCGGAAAGGACTCCCGATCAGCCCCAGCATTTT

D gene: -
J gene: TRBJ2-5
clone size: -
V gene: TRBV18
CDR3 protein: CASSPIVTGQETQYF
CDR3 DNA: TGTGCCAGCTCACCGATTGTAACCGGGCAGGAGACCCAGTACTTC

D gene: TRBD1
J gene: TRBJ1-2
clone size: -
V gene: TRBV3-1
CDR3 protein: CASSQEGTGILDYGYTF
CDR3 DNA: TGTGCCAGCAGCCAAGAAGGGACAGGGATTCTGGACTATGGCTACACCTTC

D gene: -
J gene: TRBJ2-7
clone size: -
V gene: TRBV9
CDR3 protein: CASSGAPGTGDEQYF
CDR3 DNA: TGTGCCAGCAGCGGTGCGCCTGGAACCGGAGACGAGCAGTACTTC

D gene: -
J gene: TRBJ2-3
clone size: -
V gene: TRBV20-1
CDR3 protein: CSAVPSGTEADHTQYF
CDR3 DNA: TGCAGTGCTGTGCCGAGCGGGACAGAGGCGGATCATACGCAGTATTTT

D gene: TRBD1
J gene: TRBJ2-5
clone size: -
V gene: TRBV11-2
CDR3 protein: CASSSGHNTGVGETQYF
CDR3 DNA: TGTGCCAGCAGCTCAGGACATAACACAGGGGTAGGGGAGACCCAGTACTTC

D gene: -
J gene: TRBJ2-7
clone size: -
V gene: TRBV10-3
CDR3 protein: CAISAEGYEQYF
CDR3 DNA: TGTGCCATCAGTGCCGAGGGATACGAGCAGTACTTC

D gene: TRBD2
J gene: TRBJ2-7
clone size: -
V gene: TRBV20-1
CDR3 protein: CSADALAGGSYEQYF
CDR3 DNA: TGCAGTGCTGATGCCTTAGCGGGGGGGTCCTACGAGCAGTACTTC

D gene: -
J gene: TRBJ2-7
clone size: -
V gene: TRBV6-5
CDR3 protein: CASSYSSAGQQYF
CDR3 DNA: TGTGCCAGCAGTTACTCCTCGGCAGGGCAGCAGTACTTC

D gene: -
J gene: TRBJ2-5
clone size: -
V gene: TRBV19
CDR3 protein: CASSTLTGTPNF
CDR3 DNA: TGTGCCAGTAGTACGTTAACCGGGACCCCAAACTTC

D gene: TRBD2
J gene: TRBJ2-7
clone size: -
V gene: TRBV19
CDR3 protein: CATGLATGEQYF
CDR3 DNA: TGTGCCACAGGACTAGCGACTGGAGAGCAGTACTTC

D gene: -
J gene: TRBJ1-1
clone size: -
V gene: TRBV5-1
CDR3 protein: CASSLKGNTEAFF
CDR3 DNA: TGCGCCAGCAGCTTAAAGGGGAACACTGAAGCTTTCTTT

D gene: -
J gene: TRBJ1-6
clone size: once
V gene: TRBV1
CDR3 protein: CTTKTGDRDTSPLHF
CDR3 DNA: TGCACCACCAAGACCGGGGACAGAGACACCTCACCCCTCCACTTT

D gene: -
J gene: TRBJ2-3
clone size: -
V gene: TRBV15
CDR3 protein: CATSRAQNTQYF
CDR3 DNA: TGTGCCACCAGCAGAGCCCAGAATACGCAGTATTTT

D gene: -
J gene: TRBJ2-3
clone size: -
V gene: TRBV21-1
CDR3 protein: CASSKHGCLGTQYF
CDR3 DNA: TGTGCCAGCAGCAAACACGGGTGCCTCGGTACGCAGTATTTT

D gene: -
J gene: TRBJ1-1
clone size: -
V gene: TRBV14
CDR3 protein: CASSLRTDPAAEAFF
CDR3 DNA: TGTGCCAGCAGCCTGAGGACAGACCCTGCGGCTGAAGCTTTCTTT